What follows are 24 T cell receptor beta chains derived from one specimen sequenced in a study of blood T cell repertoires in COVID-19. Measured with immunoSEQ multiplex PCR; TCRdb has only the in-frame clones, and not every one. The sample consists of about 50,000 clones, around four fifths of them appearing once. Material: peripheral blood. Every receptor here comes from a woman at least 80 years old with acute or convalescent COVID-19.

This rearrangement joins TRBV3-1 (or the pseudogene TRBV3-2) to TRBJ2-3; TRBD1 aligns across 8 bases. Germline CDR1 reads LGHDT; CDR2 reads YNNKEL (reference sequence). This CDR3 is built from 16 residues. V dropped 4 bases and J dropped 8; count of bases not matched to a gene: 14. CDR3 loop: CASSPRGQGSSGTQYF. CDR3 sequence (DNA): TGTGCCAGCAGCCCCCGAGGACAGGGTAGTTCTGGTACGCAGTATTTT.

This clone was recorded a few times. The chain links TRBV28 to TRBJ1-6; TRBD1 aligns across 10 bases. V trimming: 2 bases; J trimming: 8 bases; junction bases outside the gene matches: 3. The CDR3 spans 15 residues. Germline lookup yields CDR1 MDHEN and CDR2 SYDVKM. CDR3 DNA sequence: TGTGCCAGCAGTTTAGGGACAGGGGATTATTCACCCCTCCACTTT. Protein sequence: CASSLGTGDYSPLHF.

The chain combines TRBV6-6 with TRBJ1-4, with a tentative D call TRBD1 (6 bases). Trimming took off 6 bases at V and 8 bases at J, with 13 bases between the two ends. Germline loops: CDR1 MNHNY, CDR2 SVGAGI (reference sequence). The CDR3 has 13 amino acids. The CDR3 sequence is CASSWAGDEKLFF. CDR3 DNA: TGTGCCAGCAGCTGGGCAGGGGACGAAAAACTGTTTTTT.

The chain is built from TRBV4-2 and TRBJ2-5; perhaps TRBD2 as D (5 bases). This CDR3 region has 15 residues. V was pared by 2 bases and J by 2 bases, with 12 bases between. Germline CDR1 LGHNA, CDR2 YNFKEQ. CDR3 sequence (DNA): TGTGCCAGCAGCCAAAAACGGGGTCCTCAAGAGACCCAGTACTTC. The encoded protein is CASSQKRGPQETQYF.

The chain employs TRBV10-2 and TRBJ2-3; TRBD1 might be the D (6 bases). Deletions cut 6 bases from V and 0 bases from J, with 13 bases between. Germline CDR1 is WSHSY and CDR2 is SAAADI. The CDR3 extends over 15 amino acids. This chain's CDR3 is CASRNVGASTDTQYF. CDR3 DNA: TGCGCCAGCAGGAACGTGGGGGCGAGCACAGATACGCAGTATTTT.

The chain carries TRBV10-2 and TRBJ2-4; 9 bases are a match to TRBD2. The junction had 6 bases not matched to a gene; V was cut back by 5 bases and J by 4 bases. The germline V gene has CDR1 WSHSY and CDR2 SAAADI. The CDR3 has 15 residues. The CDR3 region has the DNA TGCGCCAGCAGTCACGAGCGGGGGGCGAAAAACATTCAGTACTTC. Its protein product is CASSHERGAKNIQYF.

The chain carries TRBV3-1 (or the pseudogene TRBV3-2) and TRBJ1-1, with D possibly being TRBD1 (5 bases). This CDR3 comprises 14 residues. The V gene's germline CDR1 is LGHDT and CDR2 YNNKEL (reference sequence). Between the trimmed V and J ends, which lost 1 base and 4 bases, there was a span of 10 bases. The CDR3 protein is CASSQVRGGTEAFF. The CDR3 region has the DNA TGTGCCAGCAGCCAAGTAAGGGGAGGCACTGAAGCTTTCTTT.

CDR3 region: CSASSTGGTDTQYF. The CDR3 region has the DNA TGCAGTGCTAGTAGTACCGGGGGTACAGATACGCAGTATTTT. The chain has TRBV20-1 and TRBJ2-3; D perhaps matches TRBD2 (6 bases). There are 14 residues in the CDR3. The V gene lost 3 bases and the J gene lost 3 bases, with 13 bases spanning the gap. CDR1 DFQATT and CDR2 SNEGSKA come from the germline V gene (reference sequence).

By share, this clone ranks as medium-sized. CDR3 nucleotides: TGCGCCAGCAGCCTGTCAATGGGCTACACTGAAGCTTTCTTT. Translating gives CASSLSMGYTEAFF. V is TRBV5-1 and J is TRBJ1-1; the D is unclear. The CDR3 is 14 amino acids. V lost 4 bases, J lost 3 bases, and 13 bases lay in between. CDR1 SGHRS and CDR2 YFSETQ come from the germline V gene.

CDR3 sequence: CASGSLTGLTDTQYF. The CDR3 DNA reads TGTGCTAGTGGTTCATTGACAGGGCTGACAGATACGCAGTATTTT. The chain combines TRBV12-5 with TRBJ2-3; 7 positions agree with TRBD1. Germline values: CDR1 LGHNT, CDR2 FRNRAP. Losses at the gene ends were 4 bases for V and 3 bases for J; bases not matched to a gene: 7. The CDR3 sequence is 15 residues long.

The chain employs TRBV5-1 and TRBJ1-6; TRBD1 aligns across 7 bases. The germline gives CDR1 SGHRS, CDR2 YFSETQ. The CDR3 runs 15 residues. V lost 0 bases to trimming and J lost 7 bases; unmatched junction nucleotides: 4. This chain's CDR3 is CASSLGGGENSPLHF. CDR3 bases: TGCGCCAGCAGCTTGGGAGGGGGCGAAAATTCACCCCTCCACTTT.

V gene TRBV4-1 combines with J gene TRBJ2-2, with 9 nucleotides matching TRBD1. From germline, CDR1 is MGHRA and CDR2 YSYEKL. CDR3 length equals 15 residues. Unmatched junction bases numbered 3, after V lost 0 bases and J lost 7 bases. The CDR3 region is CASSQEDRGGGELFF. DNA of the CDR3: TGCGCCAGCAGCCAAGAGGACAGGGGAGGCGGGGAGCTGTTTTTT.

The chain combines TRBV7-8 with TRBJ1-1; D is ambiguous. The CDR3 length is 11 residues. CDR1 and CDR2 (germline): SGHVS, FQNEAQ. The germline V and J ends were trimmed by 3 bases and 8 bases, with 7 bases remaining between them. The CDR3 DNA follows: TGTGCCAGCAGCTTCGGAGTGGAAGCTTTCTTT. Its protein is CASSFGVEAFF. Full variable domain (missing parts from reference TRBV7-8 and TRBJ1-1): GAGVSQSPRYKVAKRGQDVALRCDPISGHVSLFWYQQALGQGPEFLTYFQNEAQLDKSGLPSDRFFAERPEGSVSTLKIQRTQQEDSAVYLCASSFGVEAFFGQGTRLTVV.

V and J are TRBV5-1 and TRBJ2-3, with TRBD1 identical over 8 bases. This CDR3 contains 16 residues. J lost 0 bases, V lost 1 base, and 4 bases had no gene match. Germline CDR1 SGHRS, CDR2 YFSETQ. The CDR3 loop reads CASSLSGGRSTDTQYF. The CDR3, as DNA: TGCGCCAGCAGCTTGTCAGGGGGCAGGAGCACAGATACGCAGTATTTT. Complete variable domain (other parts from reference TRBV5-1 and TRBJ2-3): KAGVTQTPRYLIKTRGQQVTLSCSPISGHRSVSWYQQTPGQGLQFLFEYFSETQRNKGNFPGRFSGRQFSNSRSEMNVSTLELGDSALYLCASSLSGGRSTDTQYFGPGTRLTVL.

This clone was detected only a few times. The chain recombines TRBV3-1 (or the pseudogene TRBV3-2) with TRBJ1-1; D uncertain. The CDR3 runs to 17 residues. Looked up from germline, CDR1 is LGHDT and CDR2 is YNNKEL (reference sequence). The V end lost 1 base, the J end lost 6 bases, and 21 bases lay between the germline ends. CDR3 bases: TGTGCCAGCAGCCAAGGGGTAAGAGCGGGAATCAAAGCTGAAGCTTTCTTT. Its translation: CASSQGVRAGIKAEAFF.

The table lists this clone with a few counts. This sequence joins TRBV29-1 and TRBJ1-3; no clear D. Germline V lookup: CDR1 SQVTM, CDR2 ANQGSEA. The germline V and J ends were trimmed by 6 bases and 0 bases, with 9 bases remaining between them. The CDR3 sequence is 13 residues long. For the CDR3, the DNA is TGCAGCGTATCGTACAGCTCTGGAAACACCATATATTTT. Translated, it gives CSVSYSSGNTIYF. Based on the CDR3 plus reference TRBV29-1 and TRBJ1-3, the full variable domain is SAVISQKPSRDICQRGTSLTIQCQVDSQVTMMFWYRQQPGQSLTLIATANQGSEATYESGFVIDKFPISRPNLTFSTLTVSNMSPEDSSIYLCSVSYSSGNTIYFGEGSWLTVV.

The chain links TRBV25-1 to TRBJ1-6, with 7 bases that match TRBD1. Trimming at V came to 6 bases and at J to 6 bases, leaving 2 bases not matched to a gene. The CDR3 spans 13 residues. Germline V gene lookup returns CDR1 MGHDK and CDR2 SYGVNS. DNA of the CDR3: TGTGCCAGCAGCCGGGACAGTAATTCACCCCTCCACTTT. It yields the protein CASSRDSNSPLHF.

The chain joins TRBV5-1 to TRBJ1-1; D is uncertain. The CDR3 consists of 15 residues. V was shortened by 6 bases and J by 0 bases, with 15 bases between the two germline ends. Germline CDR1 and CDR2: SGHRS and YFSETQ. The CDR3 loop reads CASNPRGPMNTEAFF. The CDR3 DNA follows: TGCGCCAGCAACCCCCGCGGGCCCATGAACACTGAAGCTTTCTTT.

V gene TRBV29-1 combines with J gene TRBJ1-1; D possibly corresponds to TRBD1 (6 bases). Germline lookup yields CDR1 SQVTM and CDR2 ANQGSEA. The CDR3 runs 13 residues. The V end lost 5 bases, the J end lost 0 bases, and 10 bases lay between the germline ends. CDR3 protein: CSVWGQVNTEAFF. The CDR3 nucleotides are TGCAGCGTTTGGGGACAAGTGAACACTGAAGCTTTCTTT.

The chain joins TRBV5-1 to TRBJ1-1; maybe TRBD1 (6 bases). Trimming cost V 4 bases and J 4 bases, with 14 bases left between them. The CDR3 spans 14 residues. Germline loops: CDR1 SGHRS, CDR2 YFSETQ. Written as DNA, the CDR3 is TGCGCCAGCAGCGTCGCAGGGGTATCCACTGAAGCTTTCTTT. Residues: CASSVAGVSTEAFF.

The chain has TRBV6-5 and TRBJ2-1, with TRBD1 identical over 7 bases. V lost 4 bases and J lost 10; bases outside the gene matches: 13. Germline CDR1 reads MNHEY; CDR2 reads SVGAGI. The CDR3 has 15 residues. CDR3 nucleotide sequence: TGTGCCAGCAGTTTCTTCGGGACAGATCCTACGGAGCAGTTCTTC. Protein sequence: CASSFFGTDPTEQFF.

This clone appeared once. J is TRBJ2-1 and V is TRBV3-1 (or the pseudogene TRBV3-2); D gene uncertain. This CDR3 contains 11 residues. The V end was cut by 3 bases, the J end by 8 bases, with 5 bases between. From germline, CDR1 is LGHDT and CDR2 YNNKEL (reference sequence). This CDR3 is CASSQRDEQFF. The CDR3 coding sequence is TGTGCCAGCAGCCAGAGAGATGAGCAGTTCTTC.

This chain uses TRBV18 with TRBJ1-2; 9 bases line up with TRBD1. The CDR3 is 15 amino acids. Losses at the gene ends were 3 bases for V and 4 bases for J; bases not matched to a gene: 6. CDR1 and CDR2 from the germline V gene are KGHSH and LQKENI. CDR3 amino acids: CASSPTQGATYGYTF. The CDR3 region has the DNA TGTGCCAGCTCACCTACACAGGGGGCTACCTATGGCTACACCTTC.

CDR3 protein: CASSPGQGKTGELFF. The CDR3 nucleotides are TGTGCCAGCTCCCCGGGACAGGGGAAGACCGGGGAGCTGTTTTTT. J is TRBJ2-2 and V is TRBV18; 10 bases match TRBD1. The CDR3 is 15 residues long. Germline V CDR1 and CDR2: KGHSH, LQKENI. V lost 6 bases, J lost 5 bases, and 6 bases stayed unmatched.